This TCR beta chain was sequenced during a study of graft-versus-host responses after intestinal transplantation. Turning to the study itself: Every recipient underwent anti-thymocyte globulin induction, then tacrolimus and steroids for roughly 3 years.

For this clone: Its antigen is unidentified.

General study points: Circulating GvH clone levels at their peak were associated with HvG declines (early post-transplant). GvH clones surfaced in recipient marrow, some emerging earlier in ileum or blood.

This table comes from immunoSEQ multiplex PCR, and its TCRdb copy is limited to in-frame clones, with some not included. The table shows about 81,000 clones, with approximately 88% occurring only once. With V trimmed by 3 bases and J by 2 bases, 9 bases remained unmatched. CDR1 is ENHRY, CDR2 SYGVKD, per germline. The CDR3 loop spans 18 amino acids. This chain joins TRBV10-3 and TRBJ2-7; 14 bases align to TRBD2. This receptor was taken from a human donor who received an intestinal transplant. Sequenced here: unstimulated CD4+ T cells sorted from spleen or lymph node cells, sampled before intestinal transplant. The CDR3 reads CAISDPGTSGRAPYEQYF. In DNA, the CDR3 is TGTGCCATCAGTGACCCCGGGACTAGCGGGAGAGCACCCTACGAGCAGTACTTC.